A single sample gave rise to the 5 T cell receptor beta chains below, sequenced in a study of CD8 T cells in ankylosing spondylitis. Which antigens these TCRs recognize remains unknown. Study-wide points: Characteristic of ankylosing spondylitis blood, it appeared, was a TCR beta motif comprising roughly 8 highly homologous variants.

TCRdb reanalysed the 5' RACE reads using MiXCR and keeps one entry per CDR3 protein. The sample holds roughly 700,000 distinct CDR3 sequences, about 20% seen once. The sequenced material came from blood, either unsorted or a sorted T cell fraction (not recorded which). The source of these receptors is a male donor with ankylosing spondylitis.

Only a few counts were recorded for this clonotype. The chain combines TRBV29-1 with TRBJ1-1; 7 positions agree with TRBD1. Germline trimming cut 7 bases from V and 4 bases from J; bases unmatched to any gene: 9. From germline, CDR1 is SQVTM and CDR2 ANQGSEA. The CDR3 has 13 amino acids. The CDR3 bases are TGCAGCGCCGAACCTCAGGGGGGCACTGAAGCTTTCTTT. This sequence encodes CSAEPQGGTEAFF.

This clonotype has ten or more counts. CDR3 DNA: TGTGCCAGCAGCCAAGTGGGTGGAACAGATACGCAGTATTTT. It codes for CASSQVGGTDTQYF. The rearrangement joins TRBV3-1 to TRBJ2-3, with D uncertain. This CDR3 has 14 residues. CDR1 is LGHDT and CDR2 is YNNKEL in the germline V gene (reference sequence). V was trimmed by 1 base and J by 3 bases, leaving 8 bases between them.

The sample holds a few counts of this clonotype. V and J are TRBV7-9 and TRBJ2-7, with D maybe TRBD2 (6 bases). The germline V gene has CDR1 SEHNR and CDR2 FQNEAQ (reference sequence). V lost 8 bases and J 3 bases, leaving 17 bases between the germline ends. CDR3 length equals 14 residues. As DNA, the CDR3 is TGTGCCAGCGGGGTGGCGGGGATGGACTACGAGCAGTACTTC. Encoded protein: CASGVAGMDYEQYF. Supplemented by reference TRBV7-9 and TRBJ2-7, the full variable domain reads DTGVSQNPRHKITKRGQNVTFRCDPISEHNRLYWYRQTLGQGPEFLTYFQNEAQLEKSRLLSDRFSAERPKGSFSTLEIQRTEQGDSAMYLCASGVAGMDYEQYFGPGTRLTVT.

The chain uses TRBV12-3 or TRBV12-4 and TRBJ2-1; 7 positions agree with TRBD2. CDR3 length: 15 amino acids. V trimming: 3 bases; J trimming: 10 bases; junction bases outside the gene matches: 12. CDR3 protein: CASSFPSGIVKEQFF. CDR3 nucleotides: TGTGCCAGCAGTTTCCCTAGCGGAATTGTGAAAGAGCAGTTCTTC.

The CDR3 reads CASSLGGRGGEKLFF. CDR3 coding DNA: TGTGCCAGCAGTTTGGGGGGCAGGGGTGGTGAAAAACTGTTTTTT. The V gene is TRBV12-3 or TRBV12-4, the J gene TRBJ1-4; tentatively, D is TRBD1 (6 bases). V lost 3 bases and J lost 7, with 15 bases in between. There are 15 residues in the CDR3.